Listed below are T cell receptor beta chains from one sample, sequenced in a study of somatic mutations in cytotoxic T cells in rheumatoid arthritis. Sequencing was performed with immunoSEQ multiplex PCR; in TCRdb, only in-frame clones are kept and a portion is missing. The sample lists more than 10,000 clones, roughly 70% occurring once. The sequenced sample was CD8+ T cells sorted from blood. The origin of the receptors is a man between 60 and 75 years old in good health. Each CDR3 is given with its conserved first and last residue. Each record gives: clone size, V gene, D gene, J gene, CDR3 DNA, CDR3 protein. A D gene is named only where the DNA matches it firmly. Size values are once, few and many counts, or a class for expanded clones, and some rows have none.

clone size: NA
V gene: TRBV13
D gene: TRBD2
J gene: TRBJ2-3
CDR3 DNA: TGTGCCAGCAGCTTAGTGACTAGCGGGGGGGCAGGTACGCAGTATTTT
CDR3 protein: CASSLVTSGGAGTQYF

clone size: few
V gene: TRBV7-9
D gene: NA
J gene: TRBJ2-1
CDR3 DNA: TGTGCCAGCAGCCCAACTCTGCGAGGGCGCAATGAGCAGTTCTTC
CDR3 protein: CASSPTLRGRNEQFF

clone size: medium-sized
V gene: TRBV4-2
D gene: NA
J gene: TRBJ1-1
CDR3 DNA: TGTGCCAGCAGCCAAGTAACGGAGCCCGAAGCTTTCTTT
CDR3 protein: CASSQVTEPEAFF

clone size: few
V gene: TRBV29-1
D gene: NA
J gene: TRBJ2-7
CDR3 DNA: TGCAGCGCCGGGGAGACCTACGAGCAGTACTTC
CDR3 protein: CSAGETYEQYF

clone size: NA
V gene: TRBV5-1
D gene: TRBD1
J gene: TRBJ1-1
CDR3 DNA: TGCGCCAGCAGCTTGGACAGGGGGCTTGACACTGAAGCTTTCTTT
CDR3 protein: CASSLDRGLDTEAFF

clone size: NA
V gene: TRBV29-1
D gene: NA
J gene: TRBJ1-3
CDR3 DNA: TGCAGCGTTGAAGATCTGGGGGGAACAAACACCATATATTTT
CDR3 protein: CSVEDLGGTNTIYF

clone size: NA
V gene: TRBV21-1
D gene: NA
J gene: TRBJ2-7
CDR3 DNA: TGTGCCAGCAGATGTCGGGACAGTACTTCTGAGCAGTACTTC
CDR3 protein: CASRCRDSTSEQYF

clone size: NA
V gene: TRBV5-1
D gene: NA
J gene: TRBJ2-7
CDR3 DNA: TGCGCCAGCAGCGCGAACCGGGACGGTACCTGGATAAGCTACGAGCAGTACTTC
CDR3 protein: CASSANRDGTWISYEQYF

clone size: NA
V gene: TRBV4-3
D gene: NA
J gene: TRBJ1-4
CDR3 DNA: TGCGCCAGCAGCCAAGAAGGGGTTCTTACTAATGAAAAACTGTTTTTT
CDR3 protein: CASSQEGVLTNEKLFF

clone size: NA
V gene: TRBV27
D gene: TRBD2
J gene: TRBJ2-3
CDR3 DNA: TGTGCCAGCAGTCGTGTAGCGGGGTTCACAGATACGCAGTATTTT
CDR3 protein: CASSRVAGFTDTQYF

clone size: few
V gene: TRBV6-6
D gene: TRBD2
J gene: TRBJ2-3
CDR3 DNA: TGTGCCAGCAGTTACTCGGCGGGAGCAGATACGCAGTATTTT
CDR3 protein: CASSYSAGADTQYF

clone size: once
V gene: TRBV29-1
D gene: NA
J gene: TRBJ2-1
CDR3 DNA: TGCAGCGTTGAACTCGGGGGCGGGAGAGGGATTGAGCAGTTCTTC
CDR3 protein: CSVELGGGRGIEQFF

clone size: NA
V gene: TRBV7-9
D gene: TRBD1
J gene: TRBJ2-7
CDR3 DNA: TGTGCCAGCAGCTCAACCGGGACAGGGGTTTACGAGCAGTACTTC
CDR3 protein: CASSSTGTGVYEQYF

clone size: NA
V gene: TRBV7-8
D gene: NA
J gene: TRBJ2-7
CDR3 DNA: TGTGCCAGCAGCTTAACCAGCTACGAGCAGTACTTC
CDR3 protein: CASSLTSYEQYF

clone size: NA
V gene: TRBV15
D gene: NA
J gene: TRBJ2-1
CDR3 DNA: TGTGCCACCAGCAGAGATCCCCATGAGCAGTTCTTC
CDR3 protein: CATSRDPHEQFF

clone size: NA
V gene: TRBV5-1
D gene: NA
J gene: TRBJ2-3
CDR3 DNA: TGCGCCAGCAGCTTGGGACAGCGCACAGATACGCAGTATTTT
CDR3 protein: CASSLGQRTDTQYF

clone size: NA
V gene: TRBV18
D gene: NA
J gene: TRBJ1-4
CDR3 DNA: TGTGCCAGCTCCCTGGACGGGGCAACTAATGAAAAACTGTTTTTT
CDR3 protein: CASSLDGATNEKLFF

clone size: large
V gene: TRBV27
D gene: NA
J gene: TRBJ2-1
CDR3 DNA: TGTGCCAGCAGTTTAGTACTTCCAGCCTACAATGAGCAGTTCTTC
CDR3 protein: CASSLVLPAYNEQFF

clone size: NA
V gene: TRBV15
D gene: NA
J gene: TRBJ2-1
CDR3 DNA: TGTGCCACCAGCAGTGGGGGCCAGGACTACAATGAGCAGTTCTTC
CDR3 protein: CATSSGGQDYNEQFF

clone size: NA
V gene: TRBV30
D gene: NA
J gene: TRBJ2-5
CDR3 DNA: TGTGCCTGGAGTGTAACCGCGGCTCGGGAGCAGTACTTC
CDR3 protein: CAWSVTAAREQYF

clone size: NA
V gene: TRBV4-1
D gene: NA
J gene: TRBJ2-7
CDR3 DNA: TGCGCCAGCAGCCAAGCGCAGGGTAGTGCCTACGAGCAGTACTTC
CDR3 protein: CASSQAQGSAYEQYF

clone size: NA
V gene: TRBV19
D gene: TRBD1
J gene: TRBJ1-1
CDR3 DNA: TGTGCCAGTAGTACCGGGACAGGGGTTGGGACTGAAGCTTTCTTT
CDR3 protein: CASSTGTGVGTEAFF

clone size: NA
V gene: TRBV29-1
D gene: TRBD2
J gene: TRBJ2-1
CDR3 DNA: TGCAGCTTCGGGACTAGCGGGAGAGCCCTCGCCAATGAGCAGTTCTTC
CDR3 protein: CSFGTSGRALANEQFF

clone size: NA
V gene: TRBV7-8
D gene: TRBD2
J gene: TRBJ2-7
CDR3 DNA: TGTGCCAGCAGCTTAAGCTCGGCGGCGGGGGGGCCTTACGAGCAGTACTTC
CDR3 protein: CASSLSSAAGGPYEQYF

clone size: once
V gene: TRBV28
D gene: TRBD2
J gene: TRBJ2-5
CDR3 DNA: TGTGCCAGCTCGACCGGGACTACCAACCAAGAGACCCAGTACTTC
CDR3 protein: CASSTGTTNQETQYF

clone size: NA
V gene: TRBV5-1
D gene: NA
J gene: TRBJ1-2
CDR3 DNA: TGCGCCAGCAGCTGGAGTCCACTAACTATTGATGACTATGGCTACACCTTC
CDR3 protein: CASSWSPLTIDDYGYTF

clone size: NA
V gene: TRBV27
D gene: NA
J gene: TRBJ2-3
CDR3 DNA: TGTGCCAGCAGTCAGATTAGGGGGGCAGATACGCAGTATTTT
CDR3 protein: CASSQIRGADTQYF

clone size: NA
V gene: TRBV5-1
D gene: NA
J gene: TRBJ2-1
CDR3 DNA: TGCGCCAGCAGCCCTGGACAGAACAATGAGCAGTTCTTC
CDR3 protein: CASSPGQNNEQFF

clone size: NA
V gene: TRBV4-2
D gene: NA
J gene: TRBJ1-5
CDR3 DNA: TGTGCCAGCAGCCAAGATGACTCCTGGAGCAATCAGCCCCAGCATTTT
CDR3 protein: CASSQDDSWSNQPQHF

clone size: NA
V gene: TRBV4-3
D gene: TRBD1
J gene: TRBJ2-7
CDR3 DNA: TGCGCCAGCAGCCAAGCTGCCGGGACAGGGGGCGCTTACGAGCAGTACTTC
CDR3 protein: CASSQAAGTGGAYEQYF

clone size: NA
V gene: TRBV12-5
D gene: TRBD2
J gene: TRBJ2-2
CDR3 DNA: TGTGCTAGTGGTTTTTTGGAAAAGCGGGAGGTGGACACCGGGGAGCTGTTTTTT
CDR3 protein: CASGFLEKREVDTGELFF

clone size: NA
V gene: TRBV4-3
D gene: TRBD1
J gene: TRBJ1-6
CDR3 DNA: TGCGCCAGCAGCCTAGGGACAGGGGAGAGTTCACCCCTCCACTTT
CDR3 protein: CASSLGTGESSPLHF

clone size: NA
V gene: TRBV6-5
D gene: NA
J gene: TRBJ2-2
CDR3 DNA: TGTGCCAGCAGCGGTGGGACCGGGGAGCTGTTTTTT
CDR3 protein: CASSGGTGELFF

clone size: NA
V gene: TRBV5-6
D gene: TRBD1
J gene: TRBJ2-5
CDR3 DNA: TGTGCCAGCAGCTCTCTTTTGACAGGGCTCGCTGAGACCCAGTACTTC
CDR3 protein: CASSSLLTGLAETQYF

clone size: NA
V gene: TRBV28
D gene: TRBD1
J gene: TRBJ2-7
CDR3 DNA: TGTGCCAGCAGGGACAAAACAGGGGGCCCCTACGAGCAGTACTTC
CDR3 protein: CASRDKTGGPYEQYF

clone size: NA
V gene: TRBV6-5
D gene: TRBD1
J gene: TRBJ1-2
CDR3 DNA: TGTGCCAGCAGTTACTCGACAGGGACGGTGGGTGGCTACACCTTC
CDR3 protein: CASSYSTGTVGGYTF

clone size: few
V gene: TRBV4-1
D gene: NA
J gene: TRBJ2-1
CDR3 DNA: TGCGCCAGCAGCCAAGTGGGGGCATGGGTTAAGTTCTTC
CDR3 protein: CASSQVGAWVKFF